The clone carrying this T cell receptor beta chain was detected many times. Its antigen is unidentified. The germline V gene has CDR1 SGHVS and CDR2 FQNEAQ. The V gene end was trimmed by 5 bases and the J gene end by 3 bases; junction bases not matched to a gene: 9. The CDR3 length is 15 residues. Amplification from RNA transcripts yielded the TCR beta CDR3 regions. Second-round multiplex PCR came after first-round RT-PCR with HTBI primers. TCRdb reprocessed the multiplex PCR reads with MiXCR, giving one entry per CDR3 protein. The sample has about 210,000 distinct CDR3 sequences, under 30% seen once. Having ophthalmopathy, the donors showed moderate-to-severe activity, CAS ≥3 and NOSPECS ≥4, with disease lasting under 3 months. None of the included patients had other autoimmune diseases, uncontrolled infections, pregnancy or lactation, as these led to exclusion. The data originate from a study of Graves' ophthalmopathy and Graves' hyperthyroidism. Study context: Peripheral blood (taken before any treatment) was collected at initial diagnosis. Study-level points and caveats: Detection in blood was also observed for most expanded thyroid clonotypes above 0.001 frequency.

The TCR originated in a man aged 50-60 years with Graves' ophthalmopathy. J is TRBJ2-7 and V is TRBV7-8, with 8 bases identical to TRBD1. The specimen sequenced was peripheral blood. The CDR3 DNA reads TGTGCCAGCAGCCGTGGGACAGGAAAATACTACGAGCAGTACTTC. Translation: CASSRGTGKYYEQYF.